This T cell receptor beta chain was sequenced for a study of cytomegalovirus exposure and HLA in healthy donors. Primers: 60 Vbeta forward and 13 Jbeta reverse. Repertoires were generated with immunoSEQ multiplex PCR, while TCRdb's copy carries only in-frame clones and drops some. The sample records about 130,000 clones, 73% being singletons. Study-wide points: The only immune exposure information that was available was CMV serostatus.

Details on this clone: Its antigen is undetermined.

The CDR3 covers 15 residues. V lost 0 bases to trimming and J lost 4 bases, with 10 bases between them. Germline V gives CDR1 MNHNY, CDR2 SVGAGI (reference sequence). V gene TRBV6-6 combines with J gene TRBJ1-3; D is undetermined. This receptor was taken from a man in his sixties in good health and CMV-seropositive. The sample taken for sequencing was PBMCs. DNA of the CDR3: TGTGCCAGCAGTTACTCGGGCGGGTACGGAAACACCATATATTTT. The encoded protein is CASSYSGGYGNTIYF.